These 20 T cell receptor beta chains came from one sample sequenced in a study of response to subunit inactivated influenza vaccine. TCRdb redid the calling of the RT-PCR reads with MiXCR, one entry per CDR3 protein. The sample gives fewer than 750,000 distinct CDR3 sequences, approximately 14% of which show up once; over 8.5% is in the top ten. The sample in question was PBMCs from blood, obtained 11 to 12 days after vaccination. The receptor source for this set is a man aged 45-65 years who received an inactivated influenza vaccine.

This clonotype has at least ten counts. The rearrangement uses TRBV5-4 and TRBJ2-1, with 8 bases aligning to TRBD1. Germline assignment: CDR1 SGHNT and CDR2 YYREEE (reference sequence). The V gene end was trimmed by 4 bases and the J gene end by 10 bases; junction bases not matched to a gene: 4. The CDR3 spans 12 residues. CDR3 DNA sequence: TGTGCCAGCAGCCAGGACAGGGTAGAGCAGTTCTTC. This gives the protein CASSQDRVEQFF.

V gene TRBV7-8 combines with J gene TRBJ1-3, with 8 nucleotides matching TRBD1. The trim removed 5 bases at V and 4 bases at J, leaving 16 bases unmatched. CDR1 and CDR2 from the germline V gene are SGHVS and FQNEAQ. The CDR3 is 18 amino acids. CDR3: CASSGPDRVSRAGNTIYF. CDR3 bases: TGTGCCAGCAGCGGACCGGACAGGGTTTCCCGGGCAGGAAACACCATATATTTT.

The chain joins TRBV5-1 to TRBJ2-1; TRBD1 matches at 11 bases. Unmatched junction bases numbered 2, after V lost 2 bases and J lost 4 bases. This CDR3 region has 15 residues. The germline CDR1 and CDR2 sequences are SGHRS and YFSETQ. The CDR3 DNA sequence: TGCGCCAGCAGCTTTGGGACAGGGGGGTACAATGAGCAGTTCTTC. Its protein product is CASSFGTGGYNEQFF.

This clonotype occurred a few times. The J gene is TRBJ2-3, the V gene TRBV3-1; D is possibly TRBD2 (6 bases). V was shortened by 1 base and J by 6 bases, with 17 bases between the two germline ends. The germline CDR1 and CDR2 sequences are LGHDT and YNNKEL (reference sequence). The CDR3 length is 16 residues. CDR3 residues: CASSQVARLVGDTQYF. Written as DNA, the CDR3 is TGTGCCAGCAGCCAAGTGGCGCGACTAGTGGGGGATACGCAGTATTTT.

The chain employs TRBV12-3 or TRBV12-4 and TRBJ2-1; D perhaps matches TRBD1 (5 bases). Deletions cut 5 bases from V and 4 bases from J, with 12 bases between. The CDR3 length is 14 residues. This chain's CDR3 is CASSTRTIYNEQFF. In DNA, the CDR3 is TGTGCCAGCAGTACCAGGACAATATACAATGAGCAGTTCTTC.

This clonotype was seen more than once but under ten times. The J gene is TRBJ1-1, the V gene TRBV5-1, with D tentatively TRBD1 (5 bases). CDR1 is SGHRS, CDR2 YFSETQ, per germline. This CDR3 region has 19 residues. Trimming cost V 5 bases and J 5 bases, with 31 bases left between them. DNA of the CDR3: TGCGCCAGCAGGTTGCGACCTACGAGGGCAGGGATGGGGGAGACTGAAGCTTTCTTT. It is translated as CASRLRPTRAGMGETEAFF.

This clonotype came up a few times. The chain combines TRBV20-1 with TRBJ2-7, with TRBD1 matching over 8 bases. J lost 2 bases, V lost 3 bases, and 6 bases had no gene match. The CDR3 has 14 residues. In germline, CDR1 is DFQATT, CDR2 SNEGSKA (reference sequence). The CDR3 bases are TGCAGTGCTAGGAGGACAGGGTCCCCCTACGAGCAGTACTTC. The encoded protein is CSARRTGSPYEQYF.

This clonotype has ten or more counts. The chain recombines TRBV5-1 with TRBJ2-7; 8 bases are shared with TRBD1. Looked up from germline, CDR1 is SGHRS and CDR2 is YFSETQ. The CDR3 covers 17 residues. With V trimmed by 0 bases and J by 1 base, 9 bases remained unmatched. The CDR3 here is CASSLGGLGQGSYEQYF. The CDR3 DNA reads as TGCGCCAGCAGCTTGGGGGGTCTAGGACAGGGATCCTACGAGCAGTACTTC. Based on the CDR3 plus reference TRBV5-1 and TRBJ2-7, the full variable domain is KAGVTQTPRYLIKTRGQQVTLSCSPISGHRSVSWYQQTPGQGLQFLFEYFSETQRNKGNFPGRFSGRQFSNSRSEMNVSTLELGDSALYLCASSLGGLGQGSYEQYFGPGTRLTVT.

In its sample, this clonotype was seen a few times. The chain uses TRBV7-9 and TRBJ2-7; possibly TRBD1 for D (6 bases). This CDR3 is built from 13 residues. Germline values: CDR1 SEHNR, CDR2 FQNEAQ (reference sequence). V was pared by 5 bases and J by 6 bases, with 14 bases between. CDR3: CASSRTGLFEQYF. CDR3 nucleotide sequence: TGTGCCAGCAGCCGTACAGGGTTATTCGAGCAGTACTTC.

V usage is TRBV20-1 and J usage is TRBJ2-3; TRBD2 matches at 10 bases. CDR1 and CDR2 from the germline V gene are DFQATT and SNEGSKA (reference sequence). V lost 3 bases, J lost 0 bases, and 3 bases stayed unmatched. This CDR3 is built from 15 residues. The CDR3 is CSASTSGVSTDTQYF. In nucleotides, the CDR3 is TGCAGTGCTAGTACTAGCGGGGTGAGCACAGATACGCAGTATTTT.

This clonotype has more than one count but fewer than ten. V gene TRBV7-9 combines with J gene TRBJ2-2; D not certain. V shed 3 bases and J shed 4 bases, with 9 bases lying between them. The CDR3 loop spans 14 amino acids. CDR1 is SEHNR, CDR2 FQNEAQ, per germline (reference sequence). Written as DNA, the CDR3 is TGTGCCAGCAGCTTGCCCGAAATCACCGGGGAGCTGTTTTTT. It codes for CASSLPEITGELFF.

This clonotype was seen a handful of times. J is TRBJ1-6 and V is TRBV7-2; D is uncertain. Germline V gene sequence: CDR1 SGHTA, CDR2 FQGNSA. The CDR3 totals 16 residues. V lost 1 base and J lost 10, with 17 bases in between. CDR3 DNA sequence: TGTGCCAGCAGCTTAGTTCAGGTCTCGGTTGGGTCACCCCTCCACTTT. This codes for CASSLVQVSVGSPLHF.

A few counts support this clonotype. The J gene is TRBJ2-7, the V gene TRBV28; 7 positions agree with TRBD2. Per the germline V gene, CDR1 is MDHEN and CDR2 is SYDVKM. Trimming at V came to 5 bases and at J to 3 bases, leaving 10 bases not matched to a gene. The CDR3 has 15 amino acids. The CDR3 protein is CASSAPGLGYYEQYF. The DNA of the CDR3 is TGTGCCAGCAGTGCTCCCGGACTAGGGTACTACGAGCAGTACTTC.

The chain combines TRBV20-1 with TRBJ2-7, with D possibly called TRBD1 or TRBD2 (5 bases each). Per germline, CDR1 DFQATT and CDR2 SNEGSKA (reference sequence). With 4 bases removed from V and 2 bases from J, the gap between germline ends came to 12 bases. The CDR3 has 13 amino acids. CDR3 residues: CSANPGQTYEQYF. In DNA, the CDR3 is TGCAGTGCTAACCCGGGGCAAACCTACGAGCAGTACTTC.

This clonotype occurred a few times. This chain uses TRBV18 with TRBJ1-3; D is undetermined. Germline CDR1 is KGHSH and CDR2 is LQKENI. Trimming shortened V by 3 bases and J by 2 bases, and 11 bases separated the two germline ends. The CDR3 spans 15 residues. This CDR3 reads CASSPGNPPGNTIYF. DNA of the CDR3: TGTGCCAGCTCACCGGGGAATCCTCCTGGAAACACCATATATTTT.

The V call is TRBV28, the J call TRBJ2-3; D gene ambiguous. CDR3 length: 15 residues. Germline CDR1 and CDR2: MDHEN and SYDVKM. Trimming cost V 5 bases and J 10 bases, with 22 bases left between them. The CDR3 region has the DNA TGTGCCAGCAGTCCTTTAGGATCCGTGGGGTTGGCGCAGTATTTT. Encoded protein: CASSPLGSVGLAQYF.

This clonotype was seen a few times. The CDR3 is CASSGGAPYNSPLHF. CDR3 DNA: TGTGCCAGCAGCGGAGGGGCCCCCTATAATTCACCCCTCCACTTT. The chain uses TRBV2 and TRBJ1-6, with TRBD1 as a possible D gene (5 bases). Germline CDR1 and CDR2: SNHLY and FYNNEI. Trimming left V 6 bases short and J 2 bases short, with 11 bases between. The CDR3 is 15 amino acids.

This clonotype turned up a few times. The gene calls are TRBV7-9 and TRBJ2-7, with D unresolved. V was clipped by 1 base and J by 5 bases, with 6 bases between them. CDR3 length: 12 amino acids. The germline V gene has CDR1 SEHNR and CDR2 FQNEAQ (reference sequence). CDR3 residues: CASSLGLNEQYF. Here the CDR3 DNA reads TGTGCCAGCAGCTTAGGATTGAACGAGCAGTACTTC. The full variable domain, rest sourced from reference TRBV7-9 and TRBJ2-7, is DTGVSQNPRHKITKRGQNVTFRCDPISEHNRLYWYRQTLGQGPEFLTYFQNEAQLEKSRLLSDRFSAERPKGSFSTLEIQRTEQGDSAMYLCASSLGLNEQYFGPGTRLTVT.

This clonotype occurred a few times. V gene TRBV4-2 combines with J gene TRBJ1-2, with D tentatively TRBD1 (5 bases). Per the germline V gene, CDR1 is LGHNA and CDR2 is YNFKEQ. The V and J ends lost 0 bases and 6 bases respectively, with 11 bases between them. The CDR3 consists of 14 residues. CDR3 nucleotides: TGTGCCAGCAGCCAAGATGAAAGGGGCCATGGCTACACCTTC. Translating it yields CASSQDERGHGYTF.

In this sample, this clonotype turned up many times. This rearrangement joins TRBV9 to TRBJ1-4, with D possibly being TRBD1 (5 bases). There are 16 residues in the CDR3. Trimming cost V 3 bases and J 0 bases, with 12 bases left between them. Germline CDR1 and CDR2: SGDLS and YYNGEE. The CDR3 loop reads CASSAGTVATNEKLFF. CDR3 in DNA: TGTGCCAGCAGCGCAGGGACCGTGGCAACTAATGAAAAACTGTTTTTT.